The 22 T cell receptor beta chains below were found in one sample sequenced in a study of shared clonotypes between healthy human individuals. Positive CCR7 selection of CD45RO-negative cells yielded the naive CD8 cells, and terminally differentiated effector memory CD45RA+ cells were excluded. Clones were sequenced by immunoSEQ multiplex PCR, and TCRdb holds only the in-frame ones, with some missing. The repertoire includes some 800,000 clones, 90% to 95% of them detected once, and under 30% sits in the top ten. What was sequenced was naive CD8+ T cells sorted from blood. Receptor source: a man aged 25-45 years in good health.

As regards this clone: The sample carries other DNA sequences with the same CDR3. The chain uses TRBV28 and TRBJ1-4; D is undetermined. Germline lookup yields CDR1 MDHEN and CDR2 SYDVKM. CDR3 length: 14 amino acids. Trimming removed 3 bases from V and 0 bases from J, with 5 bases in between. As DNA, the CDR3 is TGTGCCAGCAGTTTCCGGGCAACTAATGAAAAACTGTTTTTT. Residues: CASSFRATNEKLFF.

The chain couples TRBV15 to TRBJ2-5; tentatively, D is TRBD1 or TRBD2 (6 bases each). Trimming shortened V by 10 bases and J by 2 bases, and 23 bases separated the two germline ends. The CDR3 covers 16 residues. CDR1 and CDR2 (germline): LNHNV, YYDKDF (reference sequence). For the CDR3, the DNA is TGTGCCAGCGGGGCTGGCGGGCAGGGACATCAAGAGACCCAGTACTTC. Translation: CASGAGGQGHQETQYF.

The CDR3 region is CASSVVARATEAFF. CDR3 nucleotide sequence: TGCGCCAGCAGTGTTGTTGCCCGGGCCACTGAAGCTTTCTTT. V usage is TRBV10-2 and J usage is TRBJ1-1; D is unresolved. CDR1 WSHSY and CDR2 SAAADI come from the germline V gene. The CDR3 is made up of 14 amino acids. V lost 4 bases and J lost 4, with 13 bases in between.

The chain couples TRBV29-1 to TRBJ2-7, with D hard to call. This CDR3 comprises 11 residues. The ends were cut back, 7 bases at V and 1 base at J, with 8 bases in the middle. Looked up from germline, CDR1 is SQVTM and CDR2 is ANQGSEA. CDR3 loop: CSAVASYEQYF. The DNA of the CDR3 is TGCAGCGCCGTCGCATCCTACGAGCAGTACTTC.

V usage is TRBV7-9 and J usage is TRBJ2-3; TRBD2 matches 8 bases. V shed 10 bases, J shed 2 bases, and the junction held 8 bases outside the gene matches. This CDR3 contains 14 residues. The germline gives CDR1 SEHNR, CDR2 FQNEAQ (reference sequence). CDR3 sequence: CATQVSGTTDTQYF. CDR3 sequence (DNA): TGTGCCACCCAAGTTAGCGGGACCACAGATACGCAGTATTTT. The whole variable domain, filled in from reference TRBV7-9 and TRBJ2-3, reads DTGVSQNPRHKITKRGQNVTFRCDPISEHNRLYWYRQTLGQGPEFLTYFQNEAQLEKSRLLSDRFSAERPKGSFSTLEIQRTEQGDSAMYLCATQVSGTTDTQYFGPGTRLTVL.

This chain connects TRBV21-1 to TRBJ2-2; TRBD2, the table's D call, was not compared with the DNA. TRBV21-1 is marked as a pseudogene. This CDR3 has 14 amino acids. This CDR3 is CASLTSGSTGELFF. In DNA form, the CDR3 reads TGTGCCAGCCTGACTAGCGGGAGCACCGGGGAGCTGTTTTTT.

V usage is TRBV6-5 and J usage is TRBJ2-7; 9 bases line up with TRBD2. CDR3 size: 14 residues. The V gene end was trimmed by 4 bases and the J gene end by 4 bases; junction bases not matched to a gene: 5. Germline V CDR1 and CDR2: MNHEY, SVGAGI. The DNA of the CDR3 is TGTGCCAGCAGTTCTGGCGGGAGGGGTTACGAGCAGTACTTC. Translating gives CASSSGGRGYEQYF.

This sequence joins TRBV5-4 and TRBJ2-1; D may be TRBD2 (5 bases). Germline V gene sequence: CDR1 SGHNT, CDR2 YYREEE (reference sequence). The CDR3 extends over 16 amino acids. The V end lost 4 bases, the J end lost 7 bases, and 21 bases lay between the germline ends. CDR3 DNA sequence: TGTGCCAGCAGCGGCGTGGGTCGGGATCTACGGAATGAGCAGTTCTTC. Translating it yields CASSGVGRDLRNEQFF. The variable domain in full, completed from reference TRBV5-4 and TRBJ2-1, reads ETGVTQSPTHLIKTRGQQVTLRCSSQSGHNTVSWYQQALGQGPQFIFQYYREEENGRGNFPPRFSGLQFPNYSSELNVNALELDDSALYLCASSGVGRDLRNEQFFGPGTRLTVL.

This chain uses TRBV28 with TRBJ2-3, with 7 bases identical to TRBD2. This CDR3 has 19 residues. Germline CDR1 MDHEN, CDR2 SYDVKM. Trimming removed 1 base from V and 1 base from J; junction bases left unmatched: 14. The DNA for the CDR3 is TGTGCCAGCAGTTTATTAGGCGGGAGAAGGGATTTCGGCACAGATACGCAGTATTTT. Residues: CASSLLGGRRDFGTDTQYF.

V is TRBV10-3 and J is TRBJ2-7; maybe TRBD1 (5 bases). CDR3 length equals 14 residues. The germline V gene has CDR1 ENHRY and CDR2 SYGVKD. V was cut by 6 bases and J by 3 bases, with 15 bases left in between. The CDR3 spells CAIRGDSNLYEQYF. CDR3 bases: TGTGCCATCAGAGGCGACAGTAACCTCTACGAGCAGTACTTC.

The chain uses TRBV19 and TRBJ2-1; 8 nucleotides agree with TRBD2. This CDR3 is 17 amino acids long. Germline trimming cut 4 bases from V and 2 bases from J; bases unmatched to any gene: 10. Germline lookup yields CDR1 LNHDA and CDR2 SQIVND (reference sequence). The CDR3 sequence: CASSTLLAGNTYNEQFF. The CDR3 nucleotides read TGTGCCAGTAGTACCCTCTTAGCGGGAAATACCTACAATGAGCAGTTCTTC.

The CDR3 reads CASSFTGQGSTDTQYF. CDR3 in DNA: TGTGCCAGCAGCTTTACGGGACAGGGGAGCACAGATACGCAGTATTTT. V is TRBV5-4 and J is TRBJ2-3; 10 nucleotides align to TRBD1. J lost 0 bases, V lost 2 bases, and 3 bases had no gene match. Germline CDR1 and CDR2: SGHNT and YYREEE (reference sequence). This CDR3 comprises 16 residues.

The chain carries TRBV7-9 and TRBJ2-2; TRBD2 aligns across 12 bases. CDR3 length equals 16 residues. In germline, CDR1 is SEHNR, CDR2 FQNEAQ (reference sequence). The ends lost 5 bases at V and 6 bases at J; junction bases unmatched: 7. CDR3 sequence reads: CASSPQGLAGSGELFF. The CDR3 region has the DNA TGTGCCAGCAGCCCACAGGGACTAGCGGGCTCCGGGGAGCTGTTTTTT.

This clone was picked up a small number of times. The V gene is TRBV7-8, the J gene TRBJ2-5; D possibly corresponds to TRBD2 (6 bases). Germline CDR1 SGHVS, CDR2 FQNEAQ. The CDR3 sequence is 14 residues long. V gave up 3 bases and J gave up 1 base, with 9 bases separating them. The DNA for the CDR3 is TGTGCCAGCAGCTTGAGCGGGCTCCAAGAGACCCAGTACTTC. Amino acids: CASSLSGLQETQYF.

This clone was seen a handful of times. This sample includes further DNA sequences coding for the same CDR3. The V and J genes are TRBV14 and TRBJ2-7; D ambiguous. The germline V gene has CDR1 SGHDN and CDR2 FVKESK. Trimming shortened V by 3 bases and J by 3 bases, and 3 bases separated the two germline ends. CDR3 length: 11 amino acids. The CDR3 coding sequence is TGTGCCAGCAGCCAGGACTACGAGCAGTACTTC. Protein product: CASSQDYEQYF.

This rearrangement joins TRBV28 to TRBJ1-5, with D maybe TRBD1 (5 bases). Germline V gene sequence: CDR1 MDHEN, CDR2 SYDVKM. The CDR3 has 15 residues. Trimming pared 6 bases from V and 7 bases from J, leaving 19 bases between. CDR3 nucleotide sequence: TGTGCCAGCAGCCCCAGGGAGGGGACCGGACAGCCCCAGCATTTT. It codes for CASSPREGTGQPQHF.

The J gene is TRBJ1-2, the V gene TRBV27; 9 bases fit TRBD1. Germline CDR1 reads MNHEY; CDR2 reads SMNVEV (reference sequence). The CDR3 has 13 residues. The junction had 4 bases not matched to a gene; V was cut back by 8 bases and J by 3 bases. CDR3 protein: CASGQGRDYGYTF. CDR3 sequence (DNA): TGTGCCAGCGGACAGGGGAGGGACTATGGCTACACCTTC.

This sequence joins TRBV4-3 and TRBJ1-4; 7 bases match TRBD1. J lost 7 bases, V lost 1 base, and 15 bases had no gene match. This CDR3 contains 18 residues. Germline V gene sequence: CDR1 LGHNA, CDR2 YSLEER. CDR3 amino acids: CASSQGRLYRGIGEKLFF. CDR3 DNA sequence: TGCGCCAGCAGCCAAGGACGACTGTACAGGGGCATCGGTGAAAAACTGTTTTTT.

CDR3 sequence (DNA): TGTGCCAGCAGCGTAGCCCAGGCTTTAATCTACGAGCAGTACTTC. It specifies CASSVAQALIYEQYF. The rearrangement uses TRBV9 and TRBJ2-7, with D unresolved. With 0 bases removed from V and 3 bases from J, the gap between germline ends came to 13 bases. Germline assignment: CDR1 SGDLS and CDR2 YYNGEE. This CDR3 region has 15 residues.

The rearrangement links TRBV6-1 to TRBJ1-2, with 8 bases matching TRBD1. The CDR3 consists of 17 residues. Looked up from germline, CDR1 is MNHNS and CDR2 is SASEGT. J lost 4 bases, V lost 1 base, and 11 bases had no gene match. As DNA, the CDR3 is TGTGCCAGCAGTGAAGGTGGCGACAGGGGAACTTTCTATGGCTACACCTTC. Translation gives CASSEGGDRGTFYGYTF.

The chain uses TRBV11-2 and TRBJ2-2; D gene ambiguous. The CDR3 has 14 residues. The V gene's germline CDR1 is SGHAT and CDR2 FQNNGV. The germline V and J ends were trimmed by 5 bases and 4 bases, with 11 bases remaining between them. This CDR3 reads CASSQVARTGELFF. CDR3 nucleotide sequence: TGTGCCAGCAGCCAAGTAGCTCGCACCGGGGAGCTGTTTTTT.

This rearrangement joins TRBV11-2 to TRBJ2-5; 7 nucleotides align to TRBD2. The J segment lost 0 bases and the V segment lost 4 bases, leaving 11 bases of the junction unmatched. The CDR3 consists of 17 residues. Germline V CDR1 and CDR2: SGHAT, FQNNGV. The CDR3 here is CASSSSHSGAYQETQYF. As DNA, the CDR3 is TGTGCCAGCAGCTCCTCCCACAGCGGGGCCTACCAAGAGACCCAGTACTTC.